Presented here are 21 T cell receptor beta chains from one specimen sequenced in a study of blood T cell repertoires in COVID-19. The method was immunoSEQ multiplex PCR; TCRdb's version includes in-frame clones alone and lacks a portion of them. In the table there are some 60,000 clones, around 87% of which are singletons. Input material: peripheral blood. The receptors were gathered from a man in his 70s with acute or convalescent COVID-19.

CDR3 nucleotide sequence: TGTGCCAGCAGTTCTGGCCCTTCGGCCCCAGGTCATCAGCCCCAGCATTTT. Protein sequence: CASSSGPSAPGHQPQHF. The chain links TRBV27 to TRBJ1-5; D call uncertain. The V and J ends lost 4 bases and 5 bases respectively, with 21 bases between them. The germline V gene encodes CDR1 MNHEY and CDR2 SMNVEV (reference sequence). This CDR3 contains 17 residues.

The J gene is TRBJ2-3, the V gene TRBV11-3, with TRBD1 matching over 7 bases. Trimming at V came to 6 bases and at J to 1 base, leaving 7 bases not matched to a gene. This CDR3 region has 15 residues. The germline V gene encodes CDR1 SGHNT and CDR2 YENEEA. The CDR3 loop is CASSLGDRGTDTQYF. CDR3 DNA: TGTGCCAGCAGTCTTGGGGACAGAGGCACAGATACGCAGTATTTT.

The chain has TRBV6-5 and TRBJ1-2; D might be TRBD1 (6 bases). The germline V and J ends were trimmed by 6 bases and 4 bases, with 15 bases remaining between them. Germline CDR1 MNHEY, CDR2 SVGAGI. The CDR3 covers 14 residues. This CDR3 reads CASSPDSVIYGYTF. CDR3 DNA: TGTGCCAGCAGCCCGGACAGCGTAATCTATGGCTACACCTTC.

The genes are TRBV5-1 and TRBJ1-2; D gene uncertain. CDR1 is SGHRS and CDR2 is YFSETQ in the germline V gene. The length of the CDR3 is 13 residues. Trimming shortened V by 5 bases and J by 4 bases, and 12 bases separated the two germline ends. As DNA, the CDR3 is TGCGCCAGCAGTGAGTCAAATGTCTATGGCTACACCTTC. Its protein is CASSESNVYGYTF.

The CDR3 DNA is TGTGCCAGCAGCGTAAACCCGGGACTTAGCTACGAGCAGTACTTC. Its protein product is CASSVNPGLSYEQYF. This chain links TRBV9 with TRBJ2-7, with D maybe TRBD2 (6 bases). The length of the CDR3 is 15 residues. V lost 1 base to trimming and J lost 3 bases, with 14 bases between them. From germline, CDR1 is SGDLS and CDR2 YYNGEE.

The rearrangement links TRBV6-5 to TRBJ1-2; 10 bases align to TRBD1. After removal of 6 bases from V and 0 bases from J, the junction contained 4 bases not matched to a gene. The CDR3 extends over 15 amino acids. Looked up from germline, CDR1 is MNHEY and CDR2 is SVGAGI. The chain's CDR3 is CASRAGTGANYGYTF. In DNA form, the CDR3 reads TGTGCCAGCAGGGCCGGGACAGGGGCTAACTATGGCTACACCTTC.

The chain is built from TRBV7-9 and TRBJ2-3; 10 positions agree with TRBD1. The CDR3 spans 15 residues. J was trimmed by 1 base and V by 4 bases; bases with no gene match: 2. The germline V gene encodes CDR1 SEHNR and CDR2 FQNEAQ (reference sequence). This CDR3 reads CASSSGTGGTDTQYF. For the CDR3, the DNA is TGTGCCAGCAGCTCCGGGACAGGGGGCACAGATACGCAGTATTTT.

The rearrangement links TRBV9 to TRBJ2-3, with D possibly being TRBD1 (6 bases). The V end was cut by 3 bases, the J end by 5 bases, with 16 bases between. The CDR3 runs 15 residues. The germline CDR1 and CDR2 sequences are SGDLS and YYNGEE. Written as DNA, the CDR3 is TGTGCCAGCAGCGACTCTGGGGGCGCGATAGATACGCAGTATTTT. Amino acids: CASSDSGGAIDTQYF.

V usage is TRBV6-2 or TRBV6-3 and J usage is TRBJ2-2; 15 positions agree with TRBD2. Germline assignment: CDR1 MNHEY and CDR2 SVGEGT. V lost 6 bases and J lost 5; bases outside the gene matches: 4. The CDR3 length is 16 residues. Here the CDR3 reads CASSRGTSGGTGELFF. The CDR3 DNA reads as TGTGCCAGCAGCCGCGGGACTAGCGGGGGGACCGGGGAGCTGTTTTTT.

The chain joins TRBV7-8 to TRBJ2-7, with D maybe TRBD1 (5 bases). Per germline, CDR1 SGHVS and CDR2 FQNEAQ. The germline V and J ends were trimmed by 1 base and 4 bases, with 14 bases remaining between them. The CDR3 runs to 15 residues. The CDR3 sequence: CASSLGPQGLYEQYF. The CDR3 DNA reads TGTGCCAGCAGCTTAGGTCCCCAGGGCCTTTACGAGCAGTACTTC.

This clone showed up just once. The chain carries TRBV28 and TRBJ2-3; 8 bases are shared with TRBD2. Germline V gene data show CDR1 as MDHEN and CDR2 as SYDVKM. The CDR3 loop spans 16 amino acids. V lost 6 bases and J lost 2; bases outside the gene matches: 10. This CDR3 reads CASSPNGLAFTDTQYF. The DNA for the CDR3 is TGTGCCAGCAGCCCGAATGGACTAGCCTTCACAGATACGCAGTATTTT.

The chain uses TRBV19 and TRBJ2-3; D not resolved. Trimming stripped 3 bases from V and 3 bases from J, with 4 bases between. The CDR3 is made up of 12 amino acids. Germline V CDR1 and CDR2: LNHDA, SQIVND (reference sequence). The CDR3 spells CASSMRTDTQYF. CDR3 sequence (DNA): TGTGCCAGTAGTATGCGGACAGATACGCAGTATTTT.

This chain joins TRBV18 and TRBJ2-3; D is perhaps TRBD1 (6 bases). Germline V lookup: CDR1 KGHSH, CDR2 LQKENI. The CDR3 runs 16 residues. Trimming removed 4 bases from V and 0 bases from J, with 14 bases in between. CDR3 DNA: TGTGCCAGCTCACGGAAAGCAGGGGAAAGCACAGATACGCAGTATTTT. This codes for CASSRKAGESTDTQYF.

In DNA form, the CDR3 reads TGTGCCAGCAGCGTAGTCCCGGGTAGGGGAAAAACCGGGGAGCTGTTTTTT. Protein sequence: CASSVVPGRGKTGELFF. The gene calls are TRBV9 and TRBJ2-2, with D possibly TRBD1 on 5 matching bases. From germline, CDR1 is SGDLS and CDR2 YYNGEE. The CDR3 length is 17 residues. V shed 0 bases and J shed 5 bases, with 17 bases lying between them.

In its sample, this clone was seen once. This chain links TRBV29-1 with TRBJ2-7; D is possibly TRBD1 (6 bases). This CDR3 is 12 amino acids long. CDR1 and CDR2 from the germline V gene are SQVTM and ANQGSEA. Trimming removed 2 bases at V and 3 bases at J, with 8 bases between. CDR3 loop: CSVETGSYEQYF. The CDR3 DNA reads TGCAGCGTTGAAACAGGGAGCTACGAGCAGTACTTC.

The J gene is TRBJ2-3, the V gene TRBV5-4; 10 nucleotides match TRBD2. Germline assignment: CDR1 SGHNT and CDR2 YYREEE (reference sequence). The CDR3 spans 16 residues. V trimming: 2 bases; J trimming: 10 bases; junction bases outside the gene matches: 13. CDR3 in amino acids: CASSLFGLAAPLAQYF. The CDR3 DNA reads TGTGCCAGCAGCTTATTCGGACTAGCGGCCCCGTTGGCGCAGTATTTT.

This clone came up a few times. This chain links TRBV29-1 with TRBJ1-2; possible D gene TRBD1, 5 bases. V dropped 4 bases and J dropped 4 bases, with 13 bases sitting between them. Germline CDR1 reads SQVTM; CDR2 reads ANQGSEA. This CDR3 is built from 13 residues. The CDR3 nucleotides are TGCAGCGTTGCGTCAGGGTTCGGCTATGGCTACACCTTC. Translation gives CSVASGFGYGYTF. Full variable domain (outside the CDR3, taken from reference TRBV29-1 and TRBJ1-2): SAVISQKPSRDICQRGTSLTIQCQVDSQVTMMFWYRQQPGQSLTLIATANQGSEATYESGFVIDKFPISRPNLTFSTLTVSNMSPEDSSIYLCSVASGFGYGYTFGSGTRLTVV.

The chain recombines TRBV2 with TRBJ1-1; D perhaps matches TRBD1 (5 bases). CDR1 SNHLY and CDR2 FYNNEI come from the germline V gene. V was trimmed by 8 bases and J by 1 base, leaving 11 bases between them. The CDR3 is made up of 13 amino acids. The CDR3 here is CASATGGNTEAFF. The CDR3 coding sequence is TGTGCCAGCGCGACGGGGGGGAACACTGAAGCTTTCTTT.

The CDR3 reads CSASIASGSIGNTGELFF. For the CDR3, the DNA is TGCAGTGCTAGTATTGCTAGCGGGAGTATTGGGAACACCGGGGAGCTGTTTTTT. The chain employs TRBV20-1 and TRBJ2-2, with 10 bases matching TRBD2. There are 18 residues in the CDR3. V shed 3 bases, J shed 1 base, and the junction held 11 bases outside the gene matches. Germline V CDR1 and CDR2: DFQATT, SNEGSKA (reference sequence).

This sequence joins TRBV27 and TRBJ1-5, with a possible D match to TRBD1 (5 bases). V was shortened by 6 bases and J by 9 bases, with 12 bases between the two germline ends. Germline V gene lookup returns CDR1 MNHEY and CDR2 SMNVEV (reference sequence). The CDR3 length is 12 residues. For the CDR3, the DNA is TGTGCCAGCAGAAGTGGGGGGGGGCCCCAGCATTTT. The encoded protein is CASRSGGGPQHF.

The chain couples TRBV27 to TRBJ2-7, with a possible D match to TRBD2 (5 bases). Trimming took 0 bases from V and 9 from J, leaving 12 bases between them. The CDR3 is 13 amino acids. The germline CDR1 and CDR2 sequences are MNHEY and SMNVEV (reference sequence). This CDR3 is CASSLSGERRQYF. CDR3 nucleotide sequence: TGTGCCAGCAGTTTATCCGGGGAAAGGAGGCAGTACTTC.